The 18 T cell receptor beta chains below all came from one sample that was sequenced in a study of blood T cells in healthy people across ages. The second PCR ran about 6 to 11 cycles with a sample-barcoded 5' primer and J-beta primers. TCRdb reanalysed the 5' RACE reads using MiXCR and keeps one entry per CDR3 protein. Among 1.5 million to 2 million distinct CDR3 sequences, under 30% were seen once, and the ten largest hold roughly 8%. Sequenced sample: blood. Source of these receptors: a woman in her thirties in good health.

This clonotype was detected many times. The chain recombines TRBV30 with TRBJ1-5; possible D gene TRBD1, 5 bases. With 3 bases removed from V and 1 base from J, the gap between germline ends came to 10 bases. CDR3 length: 14 residues. The V gene's germline CDR1 is GTSNPN and CDR2 SVGIG (reference sequence). For the CDR3, the DNA is TGTGCCTGGAGCGCAGAGGGGAGCAATCAGCCCCAGCATTTT. This translates into CAWSAEGSNQPQHF.

The chain combines TRBV7-9 with TRBJ1-6; the D gene is possibly TRBD1 (6 bases). The V gene's germline CDR1 is SEHNR and CDR2 FQNEAQ (reference sequence). The V gene lost 0 bases and the J gene lost 5 bases, with 8 bases spanning the gap. CDR3 length equals 15 residues. The CDR3 region has the DNA TGTGCCAGCAGCTTAGCGGGGGCCGATAATTCACCCCTCCACTTT. Its translation is CASSLAGADNSPLHF.

This clonotype was seen ten or more times. This rearrangement joins TRBV12-3 or TRBV12-4 to TRBJ2-7, with D tentatively TRBD2 (6 bases). The V end lost 6 bases, the J end lost 7 bases, and 16 bases lay between the germline ends. This CDR3 comprises 13 residues. CDR3 protein: CASSPVSAGEQYF. CDR3 nucleotides: TGTGCCAGCAGCCCCGTCTCGGCGGGGGAGCAGTACTTC.

The chain is built from TRBV7-9 and TRBJ1-4; D is unresolved. V was clipped by 5 bases and J by 5 bases, with 15 bases between them. This CDR3 contains 15 residues. CDR1 is SEHNR and CDR2 is FQNEAQ in the germline V gene (reference sequence). The CDR3 nucleotides are TGTGCCAGCAGCATACAGACGGCGGGGAATGAAAAACTGTTTTTT. The encoded protein is CASSIQTAGNEKLFF. Complete variable domain (other parts from reference TRBV7-9 and TRBJ1-4): DTGVSQNPRHKITKRGQNVTFRCDPISEHNRLYWYRQTLGQGPEFLTYFQNEAQLEKSRLLSDRFSAERPKGSFSTLEIQRTEQGDSAMYLCASSIQTAGNEKLFFGSGTQLSVL.

Ten or more counts support this clonotype. V and J are TRBV12-3 or TRBV12-4 and TRBJ2-1; 9 nucleotides agree with TRBD2. The CDR3 runs 15 residues. After removal of 5 bases from V and 4 bases from J, the junction contained 6 bases not matched to a gene. DNA for the CDR3: TGTGCCAGCAGTCGTAGCGGGAGTCGATACAATGAGCAGTTCTTC. It is translated as CASSRSGSRYNEQFF.

On this clonotype itself: A much larger clone sits a single nucleotide away, making a read error possible. The chain combines TRBV7-9 with TRBJ2-5, with D unclear. Germline-derived CDR1 and CDR2 are SEHNR and FQNEAQ (reference sequence). V shed 5 bases and J shed 11 bases, with 15 bases lying between them. CDR3 length: 12 amino acids. CDR3 coding DNA: TGTGCCAGCAGCCGTTCTCTAGGTGAGCAGTACTTC. Translating it yields CASSRSLGEQYF.

The DNA of the CDR3 is TGTGCCAGCAGTTCCCCCGGGACACCTGCGGAGACCCAGTACTTC. It translates to CASSSPGTPAETQYF. The chain recombines TRBV7-9 with TRBJ2-5; possibly TRBD1 for D (6 bases). This CDR3 is built from 15 residues. V shed 6 bases and J shed 5 bases, with 19 bases lying between them. CDR1 SEHNR and CDR2 FQNEAQ come from the germline V gene (reference sequence).

This clonotype was seen ten or more times. This chain uses TRBV10-3 with TRBJ2-1, with 12 positions matching TRBD2. Germline V gene sequence: CDR1 ENHRY, CDR2 SYGVKD. V lost 0 bases and J lost 0; bases outside the gene matches: 0. The CDR3 extends over 17 amino acids. Written as DNA, the CDR3 is TGTGCCATCAGTGAGTCGACTAGCGGGAGCTCCTACAATGAGCAGTTCTTC. Translated, it gives CAISESTSGSSYNEQFF.

This clonotype was seen a handful of times. The chain joins TRBV10-3 to TRBJ1-1, with D perhaps matching TRBD1 (5 bases). Trimming left V 1 base short and J 0 bases short, with 15 bases between. This CDR3 has 17 amino acids. Looked up from germline, CDR1 is ENHRY and CDR2 is SYGVKD. The CDR3 here is CAISELTTTVMNTEAFF. The DNA of the CDR3 is TGTGCCATCAGTGAGTTGACAACGACAGTTATGAACACTGAAGCTTTCTTT.

This clonotype was recorded at least ten times. The V gene is TRBV6-5, the J gene TRBJ1-2, with a possible D match to TRBD1 (5 bases). Germline CDR1 reads MNHEY; CDR2 reads SVGAGI. The CDR3 has 14 amino acids. V was pared by 6 bases and J by 8 bases, with 19 bases between. The CDR3: CASRLRDAGGGYTF. The DNA for the CDR3 is TGTGCCAGCAGACTCCGGGACGCCGGAGGGGGCTACACCTTC.

The V and J genes are TRBV7-9 and TRBJ1-2; TRBD1 matches at 8 bases. The V segment lost 1 base and the J segment 1 base; nucleotides outside the gene matches: 5. The CDR3 consists of 16 residues. CDR1 and CDR2 (germline): SEHNR, FQNEAQ (reference sequence). For the CDR3, the DNA is TGTGCCAGCAGCTTAGTGGGACAGGAGATTAACTATGGCTACACCTTC. Residues: CASSLVGQEINYGYTF.

The table lists this clonotype with many counts. The V gene is TRBV6-6, the J gene TRBJ2-7; the D call may be TRBD1 or TRBD2 (5 bases each). Germline lookup yields CDR1 MNHNY and CDR2 SVGAGI (reference sequence). CDR3 size: 14 residues. Trimming shortened V by 6 bases and J by 3 bases, and 15 bases separated the two germline ends. The CDR3 sequence: CASRLGAGNYEQYF. CDR3 DNA sequence: TGTGCCAGCAGACTCGGGGCTGGGAACTACGAGCAGTACTTC.

The genes are TRBV5-5 and TRBJ1-4; possible D gene TRBD1, 5 bases. Germline loops: CDR1 SGHKS, CDR2 YYEKEE (reference sequence). CDR3 length: 15 residues. V dropped 4 bases and J dropped 8 bases, with 18 bases sitting between them. CDR3 protein: CASSPRWRGGEKLFF. CDR3 sequence (DNA): TGTGCCAGCAGCCCTCGGTGGAGGGGTGGAGAAAAACTGTTTTTT.

The chain combines TRBV9 with TRBJ1-5, with D hard to call. The germline CDR1 and CDR2 sequences are SGDLS and YYNGEE. This CDR3 is 15 amino acids long. Trimming left V 4 bases short and J 3 bases short, with 14 bases between. The CDR3 DNA reads TGTGCCAGCAGCCCCCGGGAGGGCGACAATCAGCCCCAGCATTTT. Residues: CASSPREGDNQPQHF.

The DNA for the CDR3 is TGCAGTGCCATCGACAGGGGGCTACTTTCTGAGCAGTTCTTC. Translating gives CSAIDRGLLSEQFF. The V gene is TRBV20-1, the J gene TRBJ2-1, with 10 bases aligning to TRBD1. V trimming: 6 bases; J trimming: 9 bases; junction bases outside the gene matches: 11. CDR3 length equals 14 residues. Looked up from germline, CDR1 is DFQATT and CDR2 is SNEGSKA (reference sequence).

This clonotype was observed a handful of times. The chain combines TRBV28 with TRBJ2-1; 10 nucleotides align to TRBD2. The germline V gene has CDR1 MDHEN and CDR2 SYDVKM. V lost 3 bases, J lost 7 bases, and 6 bases stayed unmatched. The length of the CDR3 is 15 residues. CDR3 residues: CASSFGSGGSNEQFF. The CDR3 region has the DNA TGTGCCAGCAGTTTTGGTAGCGGGGGGTCAAATGAGCAGTTCTTC. The full variable domain, completed using reference TRBV28 and TRBJ2-1, is DVKVTQSSRYLVKRTGEKVFLECVQDMDHENMFWYRQDPGLGLRLIYFSYDVKMKEKGDIPEGYSVSREKKERFSLILESASTNQTSMYLCASSFGSGGSNEQFFGPGTRLTVL.

This clonotype was seen a few times. The chain has TRBV4-3 and TRBJ2-6, with 8 bases matching TRBD2. Germline trimming cut 5 bases from V and 3 bases from J; bases unmatched to any gene: 3. From germline, CDR1 is LGHNA and CDR2 YSLEER. The length of the CDR3 is 15 residues. The CDR3 here is CASSSGGHGANVLTF. CDR3 nucleotides: TGCGCCAGCAGCTCGGGGGGGCATGGGGCCAACGTCCTGACTTTC.

V usage is TRBV7-9 and J usage is TRBJ1-2, with 7 positions matching TRBD1. Germline trimming cut 5 bases from V and 5 bases from J; bases unmatched to any gene: 11. The CDR3 runs 15 residues. Germline V gene lookup returns CDR1 SEHNR and CDR2 FQNEAQ (reference sequence). CDR3: CASSDRQGGGYGYTF. CDR3 coding DNA: TGTGCCAGCAGCGATCGACAGGGAGGAGGGTATGGCTACACCTTC.